A selection of T cell receptor beta chains follows, all from one sample in a study of cytomegalovirus exposure and HLA in healthy donors. Sequencing was performed with immunoSEQ multiplex PCR; in TCRdb, only in-frame clones are kept and a portion is missing. Of about 270,000 clones detected, under 80% appear once; the ten largest clones hold under 3%. The material sequenced was PBMCs. The receptor source for this set is a female donor in good health and CMV-seronegative. The CDR3 runs from the conserved cysteine through the conserved F or W. Each record gives: CDR3 DNA, CDR3 protein, clone size, D gene, V gene, J gene. A D gene is named only where the DNA matches it firmly. The listing skips clone size in some rows; elsewhere it reads once, few, many or a size class.

CDR3nt: TGCAGTGTACCGGGGACCTACGAGCAGTACTTC
CDR3aa: CSVPGTYEQYF
abundance: NA
d_gene: NA
v_gene: TRBV20-1
j_gene: TRBJ2-7

CDR3nt: TGTGCCAGCAGTGAAACAGGAACCGGAGGGAACTACGAGCAGTACTTC
CDR3aa: CASSETGTGGNYEQYF
abundance: NA
d_gene: NA
v_gene: TRBV6-1
j_gene: TRBJ2-7

CDR3nt: TGTGCCTGGAGGGCCAGGACTAGCGGAACCTACAATGAGCAGTTCTTC
CDR3aa: CAWRARTSGTYNEQFF
abundance: NA
d_gene: TRBD2
v_gene: TRBV30
j_gene: TRBJ2-1

CDR3nt: TGTGCCAGCAGCGCCCAGAACGGAGGCCTTAATCCAAAAGGCTACACCTTC
CDR3aa: CASSAQNGGLNPKGYTF
abundance: NA
d_gene: NA
v_gene: TRBV2
j_gene: TRBJ1-2

CDR3nt: TGTGCTAGTGGTTTTCTACGGGGAGATACGCAGTATTTT
CDR3aa: CASGFLRGDTQYF
abundance: NA
d_gene: NA
v_gene: TRBV12-5
j_gene: TRBJ2-3

CDR3nt: TGTGCCAGCACCAGGGACAGTATGAACACTGAAGCTTTCTTT
CDR3aa: CASTRDSMNTEAFF
abundance: NA
d_gene: TRBD1
v_gene: TRBV25-1
j_gene: TRBJ1-1

CDR3nt: TGTGCCAGAAGCTGCGGGCTAGCGGGAGATACGCAGTATTTT
CDR3aa: CARSCGLAGDTQYF
abundance: NA
d_gene: TRBD2
v_gene: TRBV5-3
j_gene: TRBJ2-3

CDR3nt: TGTGCCAGCAGACCACCCCGCGGGGGTTTGGGGGAGCAGTACTTC
CDR3aa: CASRPPRGGLGEQYF
abundance: NA
d_gene: TRBD2
v_gene: TRBV6-5
j_gene: TRBJ2-7

CDR3nt: TGTGCCAGCAGTGCTGATTACAGGGGTGTCTCTGGAAACACCATATATTTT
CDR3aa: CASSADYRGVSGNTIYF
abundance: NA
d_gene: TRBD1
v_gene: TRBV6-1
j_gene: TRBJ1-3

CDR3nt: TGTGCCAGCAGTGCCGGCTACGAGCAGTACTTC
CDR3aa: CASSAGYEQYF
abundance: NA
d_gene: NA
v_gene: TRBV2
j_gene: TRBJ2-7

CDR3nt: TGTGCCAGCAGCCAAAATCACCGGGAGCAGTTCTTC
CDR3aa: CASSQNHREQFF
abundance: NA
d_gene: NA
v_gene: TRBV14
j_gene: TRBJ2-1

CDR3nt: TGTGCCAGCTCTGTTAAAGGGGTGAATGAGCAGTTCTTC
CDR3aa: CASSVKGVNEQFF
abundance: NA
d_gene: NA
v_gene: TRBV5-4
j_gene: TRBJ2-1

CDR3nt: TGTGCCAGCAGTTTAGGGGACAGGGACTCTGGGCAGCCCCAGCATTTT
CDR3aa: CASSLGDRDSGQPQHF
abundance: NA
d_gene: TRBD1
v_gene: TRBV7-9
j_gene: TRBJ1-5

CDR3nt: TGTGCCATCGGAACCGGGACAGGGGACTACGAGCAGTACTTC
CDR3aa: CAIGTGTGDYEQYF
abundance: few
d_gene: TRBD1
v_gene: TRBV10-3
j_gene: TRBJ2-7

CDR3nt: TGTGCCAGCAGCTTCGGTGGGAGAAGAGATACGCAGTATTTT
CDR3aa: CASSFGGRRDTQYF
abundance: NA
d_gene: NA
v_gene: TRBV5-4
j_gene: TRBJ2-3

CDR3nt: TGTGCCAGCAGCCCTAAGACAGGGAGTGGAAACACCATATATTTT
CDR3aa: CASSPKTGSGNTIYF
abundance: NA
d_gene: TRBD1
v_gene: TRBV5-6
j_gene: TRBJ1-3

CDR3nt: TGTGCCAGCAGCGTAGACGGGTCCGAAGAGACCCAGTACTTC
CDR3aa: CASSVDGSEETQYF
abundance: few
d_gene: NA
v_gene: TRBV9
j_gene: TRBJ2-5

CDR3nt: TGTGCCAGCAGTTATGGGGGGGTCGGCGAAGAGACCCAGTACTTC
CDR3aa: CASSYGGVGEETQYF
abundance: NA
d_gene: TRBD2
v_gene: TRBV6-6
j_gene: TRBJ2-5

CDR3nt: TGTGCCAGCAGTGACTCGACAGGGATGAATGAGCAGTTCTTC
CDR3aa: CASSDSTGMNEQFF
abundance: NA
d_gene: TRBD1
v_gene: TRBV6-4
j_gene: TRBJ2-1

CDR3nt: TGTGCCAGCTCACCGGCCAGGGTGGGTGAAGAGACCCAGTACTTC
CDR3aa: CASSPARVGEETQYF
abundance: NA
d_gene: NA
v_gene: TRBV18
j_gene: TRBJ2-5

CDR3nt: TGTGCCAGTAACCTCGACAGGGGAAGTTCACCCCTCCACTTT
CDR3aa: CASNLDRGSSPLHF
abundance: NA
d_gene: TRBD1
v_gene: TRBV19
j_gene: TRBJ1-6

CDR3nt: TGCGCCAGCAGCCAAATCATCCGCGGGCCTACCTACAATGAGCAGTTCTTC
CDR3aa: CASSQIIRGPTYNEQFF
abundance: NA
d_gene: NA
v_gene: TRBV4-1
j_gene: TRBJ2-1

CDR3nt: TGTGCCTGGAGTGAGGGGGGGAATCAGCCCCAGCATTTT
CDR3aa: CAWSEGGNQPQHF
abundance: NA
d_gene: NA
v_gene: TRBV30
j_gene: TRBJ1-5

CDR3nt: TGTGCCAGCTCACCATTGCAGGCTTTGAGCACAGATACGCAGTATTTT
CDR3aa: CASSPLQALSTDTQYF
abundance: NA
d_gene: NA
v_gene: TRBV18
j_gene: TRBJ2-3

CDR3nt: TGTGCCTGGACTAGCGTAAGCTCCTACAATGAGCAGTTCTTC
CDR3aa: CAWTSVSSYNEQFF
abundance: NA
d_gene: NA
v_gene: TRBV30
j_gene: TRBJ2-1

CDR3nt: TGTGCCAGCAGTCCACAGCCGGGACAGCAGAACACTGAAGCTTTCTTT
CDR3aa: CASSPQPGQQNTEAFF
abundance: once
d_gene: TRBD1
v_gene: TRBV28
j_gene: TRBJ1-1

CDR3nt: TGTGCCAGCAGGGGGGACAGAAGAGTTAACTACGAGCAGTACTTC
CDR3aa: CASRGDRRVNYEQYF
abundance: NA
d_gene: TRBD1
v_gene: TRBV28
j_gene: TRBJ2-7

CDR3nt: TGCGCCAGCAGCTTGGCAGGGGGTTTCACCGGGGAGCTGTTTTTT
CDR3aa: CASSLAGGFTGELFF
abundance: few
d_gene: TRBD1
v_gene: TRBV5-1
j_gene: TRBJ2-2

CDR3nt: TGCAGCGCTGACTACAGGGGGCGGGAGACCCAGTACTTC
CDR3aa: CSADYRGRETQYF
abundance: NA
d_gene: TRBD1
v_gene: TRBV29-1
j_gene: TRBJ2-5

CDR3nt: TGCGCCAGCAGCTTGTTGGTGAGCGCCCCAGATTACCAAGAGACCCAGTACTTC
CDR3aa: CASSLLVSAPDYQETQYF
abundance: NA
d_gene: NA
v_gene: TRBV5-1
j_gene: TRBJ2-5

CDR3nt: TGTGCCAGCAGCGTGGCCGGACAGGGAATGGGGGAGACCCAGTACTTC
CDR3aa: CASSVAGQGMGETQYF
abundance: NA
d_gene: TRBD1
v_gene: TRBV9
j_gene: TRBJ2-5

CDR3nt: TGTGCCAGCAGCTTTCCCTGGACAGGGAGCACAGATACGCAGTATTTT
CDR3aa: CASSFPWTGSTDTQYF
abundance: NA
d_gene: TRBD1
v_gene: TRBV11-2
j_gene: TRBJ2-3

CDR3nt: TGTGCCAGCAGCGTTTACCAGGACATCTCCTACGAGCAGTACTTC
CDR3aa: CASSVYQDISYEQYF
abundance: NA
d_gene: NA
v_gene: TRBV9
j_gene: TRBJ2-7

CDR3nt: TGTGCCAGCAGTGAAGCGCTTGAGACAGGGAGCTACGAGCAGTACTTC
CDR3aa: CASSEALETGSYEQYF
abundance: NA
d_gene: TRBD1
v_gene: TRBV2
j_gene: TRBJ2-7

CDR3nt: TGTGCCAGCAGCTCCCTGACAGCGAACACTGAAGCTTTCTTT
CDR3aa: CASSSLTANTEAFF
abundance: few
d_gene: NA
v_gene: TRBV11-3
j_gene: TRBJ1-1